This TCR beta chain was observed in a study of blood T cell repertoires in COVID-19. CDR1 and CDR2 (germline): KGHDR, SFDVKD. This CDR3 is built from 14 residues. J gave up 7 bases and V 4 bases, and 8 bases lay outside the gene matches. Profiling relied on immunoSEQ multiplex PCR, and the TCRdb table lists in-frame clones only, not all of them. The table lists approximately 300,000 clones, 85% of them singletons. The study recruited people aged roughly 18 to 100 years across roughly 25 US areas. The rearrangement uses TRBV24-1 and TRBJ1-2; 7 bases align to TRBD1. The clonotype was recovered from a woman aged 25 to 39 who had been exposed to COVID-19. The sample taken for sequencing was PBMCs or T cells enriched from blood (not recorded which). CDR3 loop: CATSEPNRGGGYTF. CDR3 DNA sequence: TGTGCCACCAGTGAGCCCAACAGGGGAGGTGGCTACACCTTC.